The 26 T cell receptor beta chains reported below all come from one sample, sequenced in a study of T cells in Graves' hyperthyroidism and ophthalmopathy. RNA transcripts were the template for amplifying TCR beta CDR3 regions. The HTBI primer set was used in a first-round RT-PCR of the TCR CDR3. TCRdb re-analysed the multiplex PCR reads in MiXCR, keeping a single row per CDR3 protein. The sample contains some 500,000 distinct CDR3 sequences, approximately 24% of which appear only once. Sequenced: blood. These receptors all come from a woman aged 25 to 45 with Graves' ophthalmopathy.

This clonotype was counted between two and nine times. V usage is TRBV11-1 and J usage is TRBJ1-2; D is perhaps TRBD1 (6 bases). Trimming pared 4 bases from V and 3 bases from J, leaving 18 bases between. This CDR3 is 16 amino acids long. Germline assignment: CDR1 SGHAT and CDR2 FQDESV (reference sequence). This CDR3 is CASSSSQGGLDYGYTF. In DNA form, the CDR3 reads TGTGCCAGCAGCTCATCACAGGGTGGTCTGGACTATGGCTACACCTTC.

This clonotype was seen at least ten times. The chain combines TRBV7-9 with TRBJ1-5, with 8 bases that match TRBD1. Germline V gene lookup returns CDR1 SEHNR and CDR2 FQNEAQ (reference sequence). V lost 5 bases, J lost 6 bases, and 6 bases stayed unmatched. This CDR3 has 14 residues. The CDR3 sequence: CASSIGQGSQPQHF. In DNA, the CDR3 is TGTGCCAGCAGCATTGGACAGGGCAGTCAGCCCCAGCATTTT.

This clonotype was recorded at least ten times. The rearrangement joins TRBV7-9 to TRBJ2-7, with D perhaps TRBD2 (5 bases). From germline, CDR1 is SEHNR and CDR2 FQNEAQ (reference sequence). The CDR3 extends over 14 amino acids. V was cut by 5 bases and J by 0 bases, with 11 bases left in between. In DNA, the CDR3 is TGTGCCAGCAGCCTCCAGGAGGACTCCTACGAGCAGTACTTC. Protein product: CASSLQEDSYEQYF.

This clonotype occurred a few times. The chain couples TRBV3-1 to TRBJ2-4; 8 bases are shared with TRBD1. J lost 8 bases, V lost 1 base, and 13 bases had no gene match. The CDR3 extends over 17 amino acids. Per the germline V gene, CDR1 is LGHDT and CDR2 is YNNKEL (reference sequence). The CDR3: CASSQGLGAGGGYIQYF. The CDR3 DNA sequence: TGTGCCAGCAGCCAAGGGCTAGGCGCAGGGGGCGGATACATTCAGTACTTC.

This chain uses TRBV7-9 with TRBJ1-2; 7 nucleotides agree with TRBD1. J gave up 2 bases and V 10 bases, and 13 bases lay outside the gene matches. This CDR3 contains 15 residues. Germline loops: CDR1 SEHNR, CDR2 FQNEAQ (reference sequence). This chain's CDR3 is CATTRDRGQNYGYTF. The CDR3 nucleotides read TGTGCCACCACCCGTGATAGGGGGCAGAACTATGGCTACACCTTC.

This clonotype was observed a handful of times. One junction end does not reproduce the germline sequence, and a read error may be involved. CDR3 residues: CASSLGGDQETKYF. The DNA of the CDR3 is TGTGCCAGCAGTTTGGGAGGTGACCAAGAGACCAAGTACTTC. The V gene is TRBV28, the J gene TRBJ2-5; tentatively, D is TRBD2 (6 bases). Per the germline V gene, CDR1 is MDHEN and CDR2 is SYDVKM. The length of the CDR3 is 14 residues. The full variable domain, rest sourced from reference TRBV28 and TRBJ2-5, is DVKVTQSSRYLVKRTGEKVFLECVQDMDHENMFWYRQDPGLGLRLIYFSYDVKMKEKGDIPEGYSVSREKKERFSLILESASTNQTSMYLCASSLGGDQETKYFGPGTRLLVL.

V usage is TRBV4-3 and J usage is TRBJ1-6; the D is unclear. The V end lost 0 bases, the J end lost 9 bases, and 9 bases lay between the germline ends. This CDR3 has 14 residues. The germline gives CDR1 LGHNA, CDR2 YSLEER. CDR3 in amino acids: CASSQDLGISPLHF. CDR3 coding DNA: TGCGCCAGCAGCCAAGATTTGGGAATTTCACCCCTCCACTTT.

This clonotype was seen repeatedly, ten times or more. The junction differs from germline at one of its ends, possibly a read error. The gene calls are TRBV6-1 and TRBJ1-2; D is ambiguous. Germline V lookup: CDR1 MNHNS, CDR2 SASEGT. The CDR3 consists of 13 residues. The CDR3 here is CASSEEVSYGYTF. CDR3 nucleotide sequence: TGTGCCAGCAGCGAAGAGGTCTCCTATGGCTACACCTTC.

This clonotype appeared many times. The rearrangement joins TRBV27 to TRBJ1-5; TRBD1 matches at 7 bases. V shed 6 bases, J shed 6 bases, and the junction held 11 bases outside the gene matches. The CDR3 loop spans 15 amino acids. Germline V gene lookup returns CDR1 MNHEY and CDR2 SMNVEV (reference sequence). The CDR3 coding sequence is TGTGCCAGCAGCCCTAGTGACAGGGAGATTCAGCCCCAGCATTTT. Translation gives CASSPSDREIQPQHF.

The table lists this clonotype with many counts. The CDR3 here is CASSPLTDSYEQYF. CDR3 bases: TGTGCCAGCAGCCCCTTGACCGACAGCTACGAGCAGTACTTC. The J gene is TRBJ2-7, the V gene TRBV7-9; D is possibly TRBD1 (5 bases). Per germline, CDR1 SEHNR and CDR2 FQNEAQ (reference sequence). V lost 5 bases to trimming and J lost 3 bases, with 14 bases between them. This CDR3 is built from 14 residues.

A remark on this clonotype: This may be a read error, as it is one base from a much larger clone. The CDR3 is CASSFDRTDGYTF. Here the CDR3 DNA reads TGTGCCAGCAGTTTCGACAGGACAGATGGCTACACCTTC. V is TRBV28 and J is TRBJ1-2; D perhaps matches TRBD1 (6 bases). This CDR3 spans 13 amino acids. Per germline, CDR1 MDHEN and CDR2 SYDVKM. With 3 bases removed from V and 6 bases from J, the gap between germline ends came to 11 bases.

This clonotype has at least ten counts. The V gene is TRBV10-1, the J gene TRBJ2-7; D might be TRBD2 (6 bases). Germline loops: CDR1 WNHNN, CDR2 SYGVQD (reference sequence). V was shortened by 2 bases and J by 7 bases, with 12 bases between the two germline ends. The CDR3 is 13 residues long. The CDR3, as DNA: TGCGCCAGCAGTGAGAGGCCGGCGGGGGAGCAGTACTTC. Translation gives CASSERPAGEQYF.

This clonotype was seen repeatedly, ten times or more. The chain links TRBV10-3 to TRBJ1-1, with D tentatively TRBD1 (5 bases). V shed 3 bases and J shed 3 bases, with 11 bases lying between them. Germline-derived CDR1 and CDR2 are ENHRY and SYGVKD. The CDR3 loop spans 14 amino acids. Here the CDR3 reads CAISDPRGDTEAFF. The CDR3 DNA reads as TGTGCCATCAGTGACCCTAGGGGTGACACTGAAGCTTTCTTT.

This chain links TRBV12-3 or TRBV12-4 with TRBJ1-1; 9 nucleotides line up with TRBD1. After removal of 6 bases from V and 8 bases from J, the junction contained 4 bases not matched to a gene. The CDR3 sequence is 12 residues long. As DNA, the CDR3 is TGTGCCAGCAGGTCTGGGACAGGGGAAGCTTTCTTT. It yields the protein CASRSGTGEAFF.

The chain uses TRBV11-2 and TRBJ2-7; a weak D match, TRBD1 (5 bases). Germline V gives CDR1 SGHAT, CDR2 FQNNGV. This CDR3 contains 16 residues. Trimming left V 7 bases short and J 7 bases short, with 26 bases between. CDR3 nucleotides: TGTGCCAGCAACCCTCAGGGCCCGGGTATCGCTGATGAGCAGTACTTC. Protein sequence: CASNPQGPGIADEQYF.

This clonotype was detected many times. The chain uses TRBV5-1 and TRBJ2-2, with D unresolved. CDR1 SGHRS and CDR2 YFSETQ come from the germline V gene. This CDR3 has 14 residues. The germline V and J ends were trimmed by 4 bases and 3 bases, with 10 bases remaining between them. The CDR3 loop reads CASSTDPYTGELFF. In DNA, the CDR3 is TGCGCCAGCAGCACCGACCCGTACACCGGGGAGCTGTTTTTT.

This clonotype was counted a few times. This may stem from a read error, because a much larger clone lies one nucleotide away. The CDR3 is CAGSTQGGYTF. CDR3 nucleotide sequence: TGTGCCGGCAGTACCCAGGGTGGCTACACCTTC. The chain employs TRBV7-2 and TRBJ1-2; possible D gene TRBD1, 5 bases. This CDR3 comprises 11 residues. CDR1 and CDR2 from the germline V gene are SGHTA and FQGNSA.

Many counts were recorded for this clonotype. The chain is built from TRBV19 and TRBJ1-5; D is undetermined. The CDR3 is 17 amino acids. Germline CDR1 is LNHDA and CDR2 is SQIVND (reference sequence). The V and J ends lost 0 bases and 1 base respectively, with 13 bases between them. The CDR3 DNA reads TGTGCCAGTAGTATAGATTTGGATTCTGGGAGCAATCAGCCCCAGCATTTT. Protein product: CASSIDLDSGSNQPQHF.

The chain carries TRBV6-1 and TRBJ2-5, with TRBD1 identical over 9 bases. The CDR3 is 14 amino acids. V shed 6 bases and J 6 bases; nucleotides not matched to a gene: 8. Germline V gene data show CDR1 as MNHNS and CDR2 as SASEGT. In nucleotides, the CDR3 is TGTGCCAGCAGATCCGACAGGGGGAGGCAGACCCAGTACTTC. Translation gives CASRSDRGRQTQYF.

This clonotype has at least ten counts. The chain joins TRBV11-2 to TRBJ2-1; D is unclear. The V gene lost 3 bases and the J gene lost 4 bases, with 7 bases spanning the gap. This CDR3 is 13 amino acids long. Germline V gives CDR1 SGHAT, CDR2 FQNNGV. CDR3 sequence reads: CASSFMRYNEQFF. In DNA, the CDR3 is TGTGCCAGCAGCTTTATGCGGTACAATGAGCAGTTCTTC.

This rearrangement joins TRBV6-4 to TRBJ2-2; D remains unclear. Germline assignment: CDR1 MRHNA and CDR2 SNTAGT. The V end lost 1 base, the J end lost 6 bases, and 12 bases lay between the germline ends. This CDR3 is built from 15 residues. The CDR3 region is CASSDFRLYPGELFF. The CDR3 DNA reads as TGTGCCAGCAGTGACTTTCGGCTTTACCCCGGGGAGCTGTTTTTT.

The chain joins TRBV4-1 to TRBJ2-3; 7 nucleotides align to TRBD2. The CDR3 consists of 16 residues. The ends lost 6 bases at V and 2 bases at J; junction bases unmatched: 11. Looked up from germline, CDR1 is MGHRA and CDR2 is YSYEKL. The CDR3 DNA follows: TGCGCCAGCAGACCCCAAGCGGGGACCTACACAGATACGCAGTATTTT. Its translation is CASRPQAGTYTDTQYF.

This clonotype showed up many times. The genes are TRBV6-1 and TRBJ1-2; unclear D gene. V was pared by 7 bases and J by 5 bases, with 29 bases between. CDR1 is MNHNS and CDR2 is SASEGT in the germline V gene. The CDR3 runs to 18 residues. The CDR3 spells CASTEGFLRAAHIYGYTF. CDR3 sequence (DNA): TGTGCCAGCACCGAAGGGTTTCTCCGAGCAGCCCATATATATGGCTACACCTTC.

This chain joins TRBV12-3 or TRBV12-4 and TRBJ1-2; 7 bases match TRBD1. Trimming at V came to 0 bases and at J to 5 bases, leaving 9 bases not matched to a gene. The CDR3 runs 16 residues. CDR3 in amino acids: CASSLAWTGFLYGYTF. The DNA of the CDR3 is TGTGCCAGCAGTTTAGCGTGGACAGGTTTCCTTTATGGCTACACCTTC.

The CDR3 DNA reads TGCGCCAGCAGTGCTCATTCGATTAGCAATCAGCCCCAGCATTTT. Translated: CASSAHSISNQPQHF. V gene TRBV4-1 combines with J gene TRBJ1-5; D is undetermined. The CDR3 has 15 amino acids. Trimming cost V 6 bases and J 0 bases, with 12 bases left between them. The germline V gene has CDR1 MGHRA and CDR2 YSYEKL.

The chain has TRBV6-2 or TRBV6-3 and TRBJ1-2; D is ambiguous. V lost 2 bases, J lost 6 bases, and 10 bases lay in between. CDR1 is MNHEY, CDR2 SVGEGT, per germline. The CDR3 sequence is 13 residues long. CDR3 DNA: TGTGCCAGCAGTTACCCCCATGGAGATGGCTACACCTTC. Its protein product is CASSYPHGDGYTF.